This entry concerns a single T cell receptor beta chain. Its antigen is still unknown. Researchers took RNA transcripts and amplified the TCR beta CDR3 regions from them. The primer set for the first-round RT-PCR of the TCR CDR3 was HTBI. TCRdb ran MiXCR on the multiplex PCR reads and lists one entry per CDR3 protein. The sample includes about 250,000 distinct CDR3 sequences, 22% of them seen just once. The source of the sample is a study of T cells in Graves' hyperthyroidism and ophthalmopathy. Study-wide points: The model's output predicted ophthalmopathy at a median of around 6.9 months prior to onset. Using 13 V-J features, a model discriminated ophthalmopathy from stable hyperthyroidism.

The specimen sequenced was blood. This receptor was obtained from a man younger than 45 with Graves' ophthalmopathy.

CDR3 loop: CASRSNYLTVYEQYF. The CDR3 DNA reads as TGTGCCAGCAGGTCCAATTACTTGACAGTCTACGAGCAGTACTTC. The V gene is TRBV6-1, the J gene TRBJ2-7; D might be TRBD1 (5 bases). The CDR3 consists of 15 residues. V shed 6 bases and J shed 3 bases, with 18 bases lying between them. The germline CDR1 and CDR2 sequences are MNHNS and SASEGT.